These 11 T cell receptor beta chains were all obtained from the same sample, sequenced in a study of blood T cell repertoires in COVID-19. Profiling relied on immunoSEQ multiplex PCR, and the TCRdb table lists in-frame clones only, not all of them. Of about 240,000 clones listed, roughly 87% are singletons. Sample: peripheral blood. These receptors all stem from a man aged 55 to 70 who had recovered from COVID-19.

The chain has TRBV30 and TRBJ1-6; TRBD1 matches 8 bases. V dropped 4 bases and J dropped 8; count of bases not matched to a gene: 7. This CDR3 contains 14 residues. CDR1 and CDR2 from the germline V gene are GTSNPN and SVGIG (reference sequence). CDR3 loop: CAWNQGALDSPLHF. The CDR3 DNA is TGTGCCTGGAATCAGGGGGCCCTCGATTCACCCCTCCACTTT.

The chain is built from TRBV2 and TRBJ1-1; 7 positions match TRBD1. The CDR3 covers 15 residues. The ends lost 6 bases at V and 1 base at J; junction bases unmatched: 8. Germline values: CDR1 SNHLY, CDR2 FYNNEI. CDR3 sequence: CASRADRNTNTEAFF. Here the CDR3 DNA reads TGTGCCAGCAGGGCGGACAGGAACACGAACACTGAAGCTTTCTTT.

This sequence joins TRBV18 and TRBJ1-1, with a tentative D call TRBD1 (5 bases). This CDR3 has 15 amino acids. CDR1 and CDR2 (germline): KGHSH, LQKENI. V lost 0 bases and J 5 bases, leaving 13 bases between the germline ends. The CDR3 is CASSPPWGLETEAFF. CDR3 DNA: TGTGCCAGCTCACCACCGTGGGGCTTGGAGACTGAAGCTTTCTTT. Full variable domain (rest looked up from reference TRBV18 and TRBJ1-1): NAGVMQNPRHLVRRRGQEARLRCSPMKGHSHVYWYRQLPEEGLKFMVYLQKENIIDESGMPKERFSAEFPKEGPSILRIQQVVRGDSAAYFCASSPPWGLETEAFFGQGTRLTVV.

This clone was recorded only once. This sequence joins TRBV2 and TRBJ2-3; 7 bases map to TRBD1. The germline CDR1 and CDR2 sequences are SNHLY and FYNNEI. This CDR3 comprises 14 residues. After removal of 2 bases from V and 5 bases from J, the junction contained 4 bases not matched to a gene. The DNA of the CDR3 is TGTGCCAGCAGTGAAAACAGGGGCGGAGATACGCAGTATTTT. It is translated as CASSENRGGDTQYF.

The CDR3 DNA sequence: TGTGCCAGCAGTGAATTGATCGGACAGAGAAGCTCCTACGAGCAGTACTTC. Amino acid sequence: CASSELIGQRSSYEQYF. V usage is TRBV2 and J usage is TRBJ2-7; a possible D gene is TRBD1 (6 bases). CDR1 and CDR2 from the germline V gene are SNHLY and FYNNEI. The CDR3 consists of 17 residues. V lost 2 bases and J 0 bases, leaving 17 bases between the germline ends.

CDR3 DNA: TGTGCCAGTAGTACAGGGGTGGGGTATAATTCACCCCTCCACTTT. This gives the protein CASSTGVGYNSPLHF. The rearrangement joins TRBV19 to TRBJ1-6; TRBD1 is a possible D gene (6 bases). V lost 4 bases, J lost 4 bases, and 11 bases lay in between. Germline V gives CDR1 LNHDA, CDR2 SQIVND (reference sequence). The CDR3 has 15 amino acids.

This sequence joins TRBV6-5 and TRBJ1-5; 9 nucleotides line up with TRBD1. This CDR3 spans 13 amino acids. V was pared by 5 bases and J by 5 bases, with 1 base of the junction left unmatched. Looked up from germline, CDR1 is MNHEY and CDR2 is SVGAGI. The CDR3 reads CASSRDRDQPQHF. The CDR3, as DNA: TGTGCCAGCAGTAGGGACAGGGATCAGCCCCAGCATTTT.

V is TRBV5-4 and J is TRBJ2-7; 9 nucleotides line up with TRBD1. The V gene's germline CDR1 is SGHNT and CDR2 YYREEE (reference sequence). V lost 4 bases to trimming and J lost 4 bases; unmatched junction nucleotides: 9. CDR3 size: 15 residues. CDR3 bases: TGTGCCAGCAGCCAAGTCTGGACAGGGGAATACGAGCAGTACTTC. It yields the protein CASSQVWTGEYEQYF.

The chain recombines TRBV15 with TRBJ2-1; weak D call: TRBD1 (5 bases). The CDR3 contains 14 residues. The germline V and J ends were trimmed by 0 bases and 10 bases, with 13 bases remaining between them. CDR1 and CDR2 (germline): LNHNV, YYDKDF (reference sequence). CDR3 region: CATSRDSGLGEQFF. Written as DNA, the CDR3 is TGTGCCACCAGCAGAGATTCAGGGCTGGGGGAGCAGTTCTTC. Using reference TRBV15 and TRBJ2-1 for the parts outside the CDR3, the full variable domain is DAMVIQNPRYQVTQFGKPVTLSCSQTLNHNVMYWYQQKSSQAPKLLFHYYDKDFNNEADTPDNFQSRRPNTSFCFLDIRSPGLGDTAMYLCATSRDSGLGEQFFGPGTRLTVL.

This chain joins TRBV24-1 and TRBJ2-1; 11 nucleotides line up with TRBD2. V lost 0 bases to trimming and J lost 1 base; unmatched junction nucleotides: 10. The CDR3 loop spans 20 amino acids. Germline CDR1 reads KGHDR; CDR2 reads SFDVKD. CDR3 residues: CATSDLGIAGGPFSYNEQFF. CDR3 in DNA: TGTGCCACCAGTGATTTGGGGATAGCGGGGGGGCCCTTTTCCTACAATGAGCAGTTCTTC.

This chain links TRBV11-2 with TRBJ1-2; tentative D call: TRBD1 (6 bases). There are 17 residues in the CDR3. Between the trimmed V and J ends, which lost 1 base and 2 bases, there was a span of 17 bases. The germline gives CDR1 SGHAT, CDR2 FQNNGV. CDR3 loop: CASSLGFAQGQNYGYTF. DNA for the CDR3: TGTGCCAGCAGCTTAGGGTTCGCTCAGGGGCAAAACTATGGCTACACCTTC.